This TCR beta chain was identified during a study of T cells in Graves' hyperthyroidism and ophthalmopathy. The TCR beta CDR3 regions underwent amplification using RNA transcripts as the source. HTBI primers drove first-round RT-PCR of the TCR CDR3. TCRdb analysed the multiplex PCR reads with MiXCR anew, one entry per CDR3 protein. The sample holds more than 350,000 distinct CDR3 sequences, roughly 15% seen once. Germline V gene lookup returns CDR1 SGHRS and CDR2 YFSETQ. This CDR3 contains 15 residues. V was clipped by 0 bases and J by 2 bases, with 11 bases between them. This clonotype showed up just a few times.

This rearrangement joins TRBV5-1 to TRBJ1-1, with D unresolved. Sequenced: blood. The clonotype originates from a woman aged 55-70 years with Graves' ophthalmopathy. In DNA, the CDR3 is TGCGCCAGCAGCTTGGGAGGCCCTCTTAACACTGAAGCTTTCTTT. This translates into CASSLGGPLNTEAFF. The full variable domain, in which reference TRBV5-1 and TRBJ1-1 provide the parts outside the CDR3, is KAGVTQTPRYLIKTRGQQVTLSCSPISGHRSVSWYQQTPGQGLQFLFEYFSETQRNKGNFPGRFSGRQFSNSRSEMNVSTLELGDSALYLCASSLGGPLNTEAFFGQGTRLTVV.